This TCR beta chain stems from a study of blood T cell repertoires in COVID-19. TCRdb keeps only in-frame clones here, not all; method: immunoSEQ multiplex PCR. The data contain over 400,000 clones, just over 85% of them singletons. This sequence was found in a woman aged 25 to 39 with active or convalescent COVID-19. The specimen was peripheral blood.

The chain's CDR3 is CASSQDLGYEQYF. The CDR3 coding sequence is TGCGCCAGCAGCCAAGATCTAGGTTACGAGCAGTACTTC. V usage is TRBV4-1 and J usage is TRBJ2-7; D not resolved. Germline V gene sequence: CDR1 MGHRA, CDR2 YSYEKL. The CDR3 has 13 residues. V dropped 0 bases and J dropped 4 bases, with 7 bases sitting between them.